A single sample is the source of the 28 T cell receptor beta chains below, sequenced in a study of siplizumab effects on memory and regulatory T cells. TCRdb keeps only in-frame clones here, not all; method: immunoSEQ multiplex PCR. Of under 150,000 clones detected, roughly 94% appear once; the ten largest clones hold around 1.7%. The sample taken for sequencing was non-Treg CD4+ T cells sorted from blood. These receptors originate from a human donor in good health.

The chain joins TRBV9 to TRBJ2-7; D call uncertain. The CDR3 is 13 amino acids. Trimming removed 2 bases from V and 0 bases from J, with 6 bases in between. Germline V gene data show CDR1 as SGDLS and CDR2 as YYNGEE. CDR3 in DNA: TGTGCCAGCAGCGTTTCGGACTCCTACGAGCAGTACTTC. Translation gives CASSVSDSYEQYF.

The CDR3 loop is CASSARGAATNEKLFF. CDR3 sequence (DNA): TGTGCCAGCAGCGCCAGGGGGGCTGCAACTAATGAAAAACTGTTTTTT. This chain connects TRBV5-6 to TRBJ1-4; 7 bases fit TRBD1. This CDR3 is 16 amino acids long. V trimming: 4 bases; J trimming: 0 bases; junction bases outside the gene matches: 6. The germline V gene encodes CDR1 SGHDT and CDR2 YYEEEE.

This sequence joins TRBV10-2 and TRBJ1-5; the match to TRBD1 covers 7 bases. Germline loops: CDR1 WSHSY, CDR2 SAAADI. This CDR3 contains 13 residues. J was trimmed by 2 bases and V by 10 bases; bases with no gene match: 5. CDR3 sequence: CATAGGGNQPQHF. For the CDR3, the DNA is TGCGCCACCGCAGGGGGAGGCAATCAGCCCCAGCATTTT.

The chain couples TRBV7-9 to TRBJ1-2; tentatively, D is TRBD1 (5 bases). The CDR3 consists of 14 residues. Germline V gene data show CDR1 as SEHNR and CDR2 as FQNEAQ (reference sequence). Trimming took 5 bases from V and 4 from J, leaving 14 bases between them. The CDR3 DNA reads as TGTGCCAGCAGCGAAAGACAGCTTCTCTATGGCTACACCTTC. It codes for CASSERQLLYGYTF. The full variable domain, completed using reference TRBV7-9 and TRBJ1-2, is DTGVSQNPRHKITKRGQNVTFRCDPISEHNRLYWYRQTLGQGPEFLTYFQNEAQLEKSRLLSDRFSAERPKGSFSTLEIQRTEQGDSAMYLCASSERQLLYGYTFGSGTRLTVV.

The chain carries TRBV4-1 and TRBJ1-5, with D tentatively TRBD1 (5 bases). V was shortened by 1 base and J by 6 bases, with 13 bases between the two germline ends. The CDR3 is 15 amino acids. CDR1 is MGHRA and CDR2 is YSYEKL in the germline V gene. As DNA, the CDR3 is TGCGCCAGCAGCCAAGGACAAGGGGTTGGTCAGCCCCAGCATTTT. It specifies CASSQGQGVGQPQHF.

V gene TRBV5-6 combines with J gene TRBJ1-6; no clear D gene. CDR1 is SGHDT, CDR2 YYEEEE, per germline. The CDR3 runs to 19 residues. Trimming removed 4 bases from V and 0 bases from J, with 20 bases in between. For the CDR3, the DNA is TGTGCCAGCAGCCCCACCGGGCAGGCGGCTCACTCCTATAATTCACCCCTCCACTTT. It encodes CASSPTGQAAHSYNSPLHF.

The J gene is TRBJ1-1, the V gene TRBV11-1; D is undetermined. This CDR3 has 13 residues. V gave up 0 bases and J gave up 11 bases, with 13 bases separating them. From germline, CDR1 is SGHAT and CDR2 FQDESV (reference sequence). The CDR3 region is CASSLAPVEVAFF. In DNA form, the CDR3 reads TGTGCCAGCAGCTTAGCGCCAGTGGAGGTTGCTTTCTTT.

V is TRBV5-1 and J is TRBJ2-3; 7 bases fit TRBD2. Germline CDR1 reads SGHRS; CDR2 reads YFSETQ. The CDR3 extends over 14 amino acids. V gave up 2 bases and J gave up 1 base; unmatched junction bases: 1. CDR3 sequence (DNA): TGCGCCAGCAGCTTCAGCGGGGGCACAGATACGCAGTATTTT. This codes for CASSFSGGTDTQYF.

The chain is built from TRBV7-2 and TRBJ1-1; D gene uncertain. The V gene lost 5 bases and the J gene lost 1 base, with 17 bases spanning the gap. The CDR3 contains 16 residues. The germline CDR1 and CDR2 sequences are SGHTA and FQGNSA. The CDR3 here is CASSPDVSRSNTEAFF. The CDR3 coding sequence is TGTGCCAGCAGCCCGGACGTGTCCCGATCGAACACTGAAGCTTTCTTT.

The chain couples TRBV4-1 to TRBJ2-2; a possible D gene is TRBD2 (6 bases). The CDR3 has 16 residues. The germline V gene encodes CDR1 MGHRA and CDR2 YSYEKL. V lost 1 base, J lost 1 base, and 10 bases lay in between. The CDR3 region is CASSQAQRVNTGELFF. Written as DNA, the CDR3 is TGCGCCAGCAGCCAAGCCCAGCGGGTGAACACCGGGGAGCTGTTTTTT.

The chain uses TRBV19 and TRBJ1-3; D unclear. Trimming pared 6 bases from V and 7 bases from J, leaving 10 bases between. Germline V gives CDR1 LNHDA, CDR2 SQIVND (reference sequence). The CDR3 consists of 12 residues. As DNA, the CDR3 is TGTGCCAGTAGGTCTTGGGGTAACACCATATATTTT. It encodes CASRSWGNTIYF.

The chain joins TRBV27 to TRBJ2-1, with 7 bases matching TRBD1. V shed 6 bases, J shed 4 bases, and the junction held 6 bases outside the gene matches. Per germline, CDR1 MNHEY and CDR2 SMNVEV (reference sequence). This CDR3 has 14 residues. The CDR3, as DNA: TGTGCCAGCAGGCAAGGGGACAGATACAATGAGCAGTTCTTC. Protein: CASRQGDRYNEQFF.

V is TRBV27 and J is TRBJ1-2, with TRBD1 as a possible D gene (5 bases). This CDR3 has 16 residues. In germline, CDR1 is MNHEY, CDR2 SMNVEV (reference sequence). Trimming pared 4 bases from V and 7 bases from J, leaving 22 bases between. CDR3 nucleotides: TGTGCCAGCAGTTCCTCACCGGGACGAAGCAGAGGTGGCTACACCTTC. This encodes CASSSSPGRSRGGYTF.

V is TRBV6-1 and J is TRBJ2-5; D is uncertain. CDR1 is MNHNS, CDR2 SASEGT, per germline. The V and J ends lost 8 bases and 5 bases respectively, with 18 bases between them. This CDR3 comprises 14 residues. CDR3 DNA sequence: TGTGCCAGCCTGCTAGGCTATTCGGTGGAGACCCAGTACTTC. Protein sequence: CASLLGYSVETQYF.

V is TRBV6-5 and J is TRBJ1-2; TRBD1 agrees at 7 bases. The CDR3 is made up of 15 amino acids. The junction had 9 bases not matched to a gene; V was cut back by 6 bases and J by 2 bases. CDR1 and CDR2 from the germline V gene are MNHEY and SVGAGI. The CDR3 here is CASSRTDRANYGYTF. The DNA for the CDR3 is TGTGCCAGCAGCCGTACTGACAGGGCGAACTATGGCTACACCTTC.

This chain links TRBV27 with TRBJ1-6, with TRBD1 as a possible D gene (6 bases). CDR3 length: 13 residues. Germline CDR1 and CDR2: MNHEY and SMNVEV (reference sequence). V shed 3 bases and J shed 12 bases, with 12 bases lying between them. The CDR3: CASSLVAGEPLHF. CDR3 DNA: TGTGCCAGCAGTTTGGTGGCAGGGGAACCCCTCCACTTT.

The chain uses TRBV7-8 and TRBJ2-2; TRBD2 is a possible D gene (5 bases). CDR3 length: 15 residues. Deletions cut 2 bases from V and 6 bases from J, with 13 bases between. Germline V lookup: CDR1 SGHVS, CDR2 FQNEAQ. CDR3 protein: CASSLSSGGAGELFF. In DNA, the CDR3 is TGTGCCAGCAGCTTAAGCAGTGGAGGTGCCGGGGAGCTGTTTTTT.

The gene calls are TRBV5-4 and TRBJ1-1; 7 bases align to TRBD1. Germline lookup yields CDR1 SGHNT and CDR2 YYREEE (reference sequence). The CDR3 length is 13 residues. V gave up 1 base and J gave up 6 bases; unmatched junction bases: 3. CDR3 amino acids: CASSLTGVPEAFF. The CDR3 coding sequence is TGTGCCAGCAGCTTGACAGGGGTCCCTGAAGCTTTCTTT. Variable domain in full (rest from reference TRBV5-4 and TRBJ1-1): ETGVTQSPTHLIKTRGQQVTLRCSSQSGHNTVSWYQQALGQGPQFIFQYYREEENGRGNFPPRFSGLQFPNYSSELNVNALELDDSALYLCASSLTGVPEAFFGQGTRLTVV.

The V gene is TRBV19, the J gene TRBJ2-2; the D gene is possibly TRBD2 (5 bases). Germline CDR1 reads LNHDA; CDR2 reads SQIVND (reference sequence). This CDR3 region has 14 residues. V lost 5 bases to trimming and J lost 1 base, with 8 bases between them. CDR3 in DNA: TGTGCCAGTAGTGGACTCCTGAACACCGGGGAGCTGTTTTTT. It codes for CASSGLLNTGELFF.

This chain joins TRBV10-3 and TRBJ1-5; D is ambiguous. This CDR3 is built from 16 residues. V dropped 0 bases and J dropped 0 bases, with 9 bases sitting between them. Germline values: CDR1 ENHRY, CDR2 SYGVKD. CDR3 DNA: TGTGCCATCAGTGAGTCGGTGCCAGTTAGCAATCAGCCCCAGCATTTT. This gives the protein CAISESVPVSNQPQHF.

The J gene is TRBJ2-7, the V gene TRBV2; D possibly uses TRBD1 or TRBD2 (5 bases each). The CDR3 loop spans 13 amino acids. V was shortened by 8 bases and J by 6 bases, with 17 bases between the two germline ends. The germline gives CDR1 SNHLY, CDR2 FYNNEI. Written as DNA, the CDR3 is TGTGCCAGCGTCAGGCTGGGGGAAGGCGAGCAGTACTTC. It yields the protein CASVRLGEGEQYF.

The chain is built from TRBV11-2 and TRBJ2-3; 7 bases agree with TRBD2. Losses at the gene ends were 1 base for V and 4 bases for J; bases not matched to a gene: 8. The CDR3 spans 16 residues. Germline CDR1 SGHAT, CDR2 FQNNGV. The CDR3 region is CASSLGVSREADTQYF. CDR3 in DNA: TGTGCCAGCAGCTTAGGTGTATCTCGGGAGGCAGATACGCAGTATTTT.

This sequence joins TRBV2 and TRBJ2-1; no firm D call. There are 12 residues in the CDR3. Trimming stripped 5 bases from V and 9 bases from J, with 11 bases between. Germline V gene lookup returns CDR1 SNHLY and CDR2 FYNNEI. CDR3 amino acids: CASSPQVSEQFF. DNA of the CDR3: TGTGCCAGCAGTCCCCAAGTGAGTGAGCAGTTCTTC.

This chain joins TRBV6-4 and TRBJ1-2; D is ambiguous. V was trimmed by 3 bases and J by 7 bases, leaving 12 bases between them. The germline CDR1 and CDR2 sequences are MRHNA and SNTAGT. This CDR3 comprises 13 residues. CDR3 bases: TGTGCCAGCAGTGAAGTGGCAGGTCGTGGCTACACCTTC. Protein sequence: CASSEVAGRGYTF.

V usage is TRBV2 and J usage is TRBJ2-7; D is perhaps TRBD1 (6 bases). This CDR3 has 14 residues. With 7 bases removed from V and 4 bases from J, the gap between germline ends came to 17 bases. Germline V gene lookup returns CDR1 SNHLY and CDR2 FYNNEI. This chain's CDR3 is CASKNEGGTYEQYF. CDR3 bases: TGTGCCAGCAAAAACGAAGGGGGAACGTACGAGCAGTACTTC.

The chain joins TRBV4-2 to TRBJ1-5; D perhaps matches TRBD1 (5 bases). Germline CDR1 is LGHNA and CDR2 is YNFKEQ. V lost 0 bases, J lost 6 bases, and 18 bases lay in between. This CDR3 is built from 17 residues. The CDR3 coding sequence is TGTGCCAGCAGCCAAGATCTGGGAGGGGAGGGAGGTCAGCCCCAGCATTTT. This codes for CASSQDLGGEGGQPQHF.

The J gene is TRBJ2-5, the V gene TRBV5-4, with unresolved D. The CDR3 length is 11 residues. The ends were cut back, 3 bases at V and 6 bases at J, with 6 bases in the middle. Per the germline V gene, CDR1 is SGHNT and CDR2 is YYREEE (reference sequence). The CDR3 sequence: CASSYDKTQYF. In DNA form, the CDR3 reads TGTGCCAGCAGCTATGATAAGACCCAGTACTTC.

The count of this clone is one. This chain connects TRBV6-5 to TRBJ1-1; D perhaps matches TRBD1 (5 bases). The CDR3 has 15 amino acids. The germline V and J ends were trimmed by 4 bases and 1 base, with 13 bases remaining between them. Germline CDR1 is MNHEY and CDR2 is SVGAGI. The DNA for the CDR3 is TGTGCCAGCAGTTTCTTAGGGGTTGGGAACACTGAAGCTTTCTTT. Amino acid sequence: CASSFLGVGNTEAFF.